These 3 T cell receptor beta chains came from one sample sequenced in a study of control samples from healthy donors and cancer patients. Clones were sequenced by immunoSEQ multiplex PCR, and TCRdb holds only the in-frame ones, with some missing. The repertoire holds about 130,000 clones, with around 90% as singletons. Sequenced material: blood. Receptors originate from a man aged 18 to 29 in good health.

This clone is a singleton in its sample. The chain employs TRBV6-4 and TRBJ1-2, with D uncertain. Germline V CDR1 and CDR2: MRHNA, SNTAGT. This CDR3 contains 10 residues. V was clipped by 6 bases and J by 4 bases, with 3 bases between them. CDR3 amino acids: CASRCYGYTF. The CDR3 coding sequence is TGTGCCAGCAGGTGCTATGGCTACACCTTC.

Remarks on this clone: The identical CDR3 is also encoded by other nucleotide sequences in the sample. This chain joins TRBV9 and TRBJ1-5, with D unclear. V was pared by 0 bases and J by 0 bases, with 4 bases between. CDR3 length: 14 residues. Germline V gives CDR1 SGDLS, CDR2 YYNGEE. The CDR3 sequence: CASSVGASNQPQHF. DNA of the CDR3: TGTGCCAGCAGCGTAGGGGCTAGCAATCAGCCCCAGCATTTT.

This clone has just one count. The chain joins TRBV4-1 to TRBJ1-6, with 10 bases matching TRBD1. The CDR3 is 18 amino acids. CDR1 MGHRA and CDR2 YSYEKL come from the germline V gene. V trimming: 3 bases; J trimming: 7 bases; junction bases outside the gene matches: 12. The CDR3 nucleotides are TGCGCCAGCAGCCAGGGTCATGGCCGGACAGGGGGAAATTCACCCCTCCACTTT. It specifies CASSQGHGRTGGNSPLHF.